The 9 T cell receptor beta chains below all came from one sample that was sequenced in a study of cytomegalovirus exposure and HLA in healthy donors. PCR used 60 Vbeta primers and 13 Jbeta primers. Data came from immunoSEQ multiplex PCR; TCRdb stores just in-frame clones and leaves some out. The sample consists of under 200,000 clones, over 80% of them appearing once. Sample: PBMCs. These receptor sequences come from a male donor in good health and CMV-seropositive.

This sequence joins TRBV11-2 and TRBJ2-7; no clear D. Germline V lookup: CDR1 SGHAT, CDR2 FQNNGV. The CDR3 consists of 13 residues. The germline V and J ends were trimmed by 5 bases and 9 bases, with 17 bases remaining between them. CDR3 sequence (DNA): TGTGCCAGCAGCCCCCCGTCCCTTAACGGGCAGTACTTC. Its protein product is CASSPPSLNGQYF. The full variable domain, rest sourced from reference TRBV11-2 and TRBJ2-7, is EAGVAQSPRYKIIEKRQSVAFWCNPISGHATLYWYQQILGQGPKLLIQFQNNGVVDDSQLPKDRFSAERLKGVDSTLKIQPAKLEDSAVYLCASSPPSLNGQYFGPGTRLTVT.

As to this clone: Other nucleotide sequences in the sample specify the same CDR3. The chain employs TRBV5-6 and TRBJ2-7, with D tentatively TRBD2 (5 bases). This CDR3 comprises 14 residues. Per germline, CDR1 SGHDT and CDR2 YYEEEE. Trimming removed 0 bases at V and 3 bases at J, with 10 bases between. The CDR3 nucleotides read TGTGCCAGCAGCTTGGTGTCAGACTACTACGAGCAGTACTTC. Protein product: CASSLVSDYYEQYF.

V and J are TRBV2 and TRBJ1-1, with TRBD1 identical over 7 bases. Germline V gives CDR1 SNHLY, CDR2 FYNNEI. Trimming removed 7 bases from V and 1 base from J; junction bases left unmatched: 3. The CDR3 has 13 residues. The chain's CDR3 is CASTGQQNTEAFF. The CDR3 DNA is TGTGCCAGCACGGGACAGCAGAACACTGAAGCTTTCTTT.

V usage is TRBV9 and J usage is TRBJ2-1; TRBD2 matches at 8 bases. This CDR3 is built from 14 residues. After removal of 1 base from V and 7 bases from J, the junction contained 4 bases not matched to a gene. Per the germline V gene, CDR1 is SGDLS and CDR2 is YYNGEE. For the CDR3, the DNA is TGTGCCAGCAGCGTAAGCGGGAGTGGGAATGAGCAGTTCTTC. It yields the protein CASSVSGSGNEQFF.

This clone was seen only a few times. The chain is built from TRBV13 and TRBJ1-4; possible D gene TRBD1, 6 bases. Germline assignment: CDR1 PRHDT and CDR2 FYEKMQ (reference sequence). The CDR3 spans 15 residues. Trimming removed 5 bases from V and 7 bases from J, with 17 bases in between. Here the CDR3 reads CASSPTGSRGEKLFF. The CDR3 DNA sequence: TGTGCCAGCAGCCCGACAGGCTCCCGGGGTGAAAAACTGTTTTTT.

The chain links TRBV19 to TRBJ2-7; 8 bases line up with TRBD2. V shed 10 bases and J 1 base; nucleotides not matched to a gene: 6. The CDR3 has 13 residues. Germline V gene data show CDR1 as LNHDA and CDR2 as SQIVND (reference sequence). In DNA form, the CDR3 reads TGTGCCACCCGGACTAGCAGGTCCTACGAGCAGTACTTC. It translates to CATRTSRSYEQYF.

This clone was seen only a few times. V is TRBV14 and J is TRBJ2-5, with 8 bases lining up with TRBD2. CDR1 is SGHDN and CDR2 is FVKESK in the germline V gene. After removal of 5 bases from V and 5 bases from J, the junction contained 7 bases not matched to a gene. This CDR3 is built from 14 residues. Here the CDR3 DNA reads TGTGCCAGCAGCTTTAGCGGGATCGGTGAGACCCAGTACTTC. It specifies CASSFSGIGETQYF.

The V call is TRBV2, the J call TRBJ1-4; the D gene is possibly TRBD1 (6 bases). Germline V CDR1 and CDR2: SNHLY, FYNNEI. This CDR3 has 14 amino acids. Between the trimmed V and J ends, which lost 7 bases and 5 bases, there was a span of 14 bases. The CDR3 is CASNRDTSNEKLFF. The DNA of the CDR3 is TGTGCCAGCAATAGGGACACCTCAAATGAAAAACTGTTTTTT.

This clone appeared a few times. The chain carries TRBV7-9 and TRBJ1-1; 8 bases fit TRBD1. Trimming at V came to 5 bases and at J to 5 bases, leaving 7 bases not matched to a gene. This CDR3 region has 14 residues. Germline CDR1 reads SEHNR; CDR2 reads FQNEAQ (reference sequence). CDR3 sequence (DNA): TGTGCCAGCAGCACCGGACAGGGCAGGACTGAAGCTTTCTTT. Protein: CASSTGQGRTEAFF.